What follows describes a single T cell receptor beta chain. This sample is part of a study of blood T cell repertoires in COVID-19. About the research overall: Sites in the United States, Italy and Spain provided acute and convalescent COVID-19 samples. PBMCs, B-cell-depleted T cells, or T cells provided the cDNA or gDNA that made up the material.

The CDR3 covers 15 residues. Germline V lookup: CDR1 SGDLS, CDR2 YYNGEE. The V segment lost 3 bases and the J segment 5 bases; nucleotides outside the gene matches: 3. Authors' methods: Estimation of nucleated cell counts was performed using reference gene primer amplification. Assay used: immunoSEQ multiplex PCR; TCRdb lists only in-frame clones, some missing. V, J and clone size were drawn from that table, and D and trimming were deduced from the DNA. This table holds 55,000 to 70,000 clones, roughly 87% found once. The chain joins TRBV9 to TRBJ2-1, with 12 nucleotides matching TRBD2. The material sequenced was peripheral blood. This TCR was sampled from a woman aged 60-70 years with acute or convalescent COVID-19. In nucleotides, the CDR3 is TGTGCCAGCAGCGCCTGGACTAGCGGGAACAATGAGCAGTTCTTC. It translates to CASSAWTSGNNEQFF.